A single sample gave rise to the 26 T cell receptor beta chains below, sequenced in a study of T-cell memory formation after mild COVID-19. TCRdb reprocessed the 5' RACE reads via MiXCR and lists one record per CDR3 protein. The top ten hold more than 20% of the sample, which has hundreds of thousands of distinct CDR3 sequences, around 15% seen once. Sequenced input: PBMCs or a T cell subset sorted from them (not recorded which). These receptors all stem from a man between 18 and 35 years old who had mild COVID-19 (a few samples of this study predate the infection). Cell type and time point are not known.

The V call is TRBV3-1, the J call TRBJ2-5, with a tentative D call TRBD1 (5 bases). CDR3 length equals 14 residues. Germline V gene sequence: CDR1 LGHDT, CDR2 YNNKEL (reference sequence). Trimming stripped 4 bases from V and 4 bases from J, with 13 bases between. The CDR3 reads CASSLPRGSETQYF. The DNA for the CDR3 is TGTGCCAGCAGCCTTCCAAGGGGTTCAGAGACCCAGTACTTC.

The chain carries TRBV5-1 and TRBJ2-3; D is unresolved. Germline V gene lookup returns CDR1 SGHRS and CDR2 YFSETQ. The CDR3 totals 15 residues. V was trimmed by 1 base and J by 2 bases, leaving 11 bases between them. CDR3: CASSLRTEITDTQYF. CDR3 sequence (DNA): TGCGCCAGCAGCTTGCGGACGGAAATCACAGATACGCAGTATTTT.

This clonotype was seen a few times. V and J are TRBV4-1 and TRBJ2-1; tentative D call: TRBD1 (6 bases). Per germline, CDR1 MGHRA and CDR2 YSYEKL. The CDR3 consists of 16 residues. Trimming stripped 3 bases from V and 5 bases from J, with 17 bases between. Here the CDR3 DNA reads TGCGCCAGCAGCCATATCCAGGGGAATCCCCACAATGAGCAGTTCTTC. Protein product: CASSHIQGNPHNEQFF.

This clonotype was observed a handful of times. V is TRBV9 and J is TRBJ2-1; D may be TRBD1 or TRBD2 (5 bases each). Germline V CDR1 and CDR2: SGDLS, YYNGEE. Trimming left V 1 base short and J 8 bases short, with 13 bases between. The CDR3 is made up of 14 amino acids. The CDR3 loop reads CASSVNPGRDEQFF. The CDR3 DNA follows: TGTGCCAGCAGCGTAAACCCGGGGCGGGATGAGCAGTTCTTC.

This clonotype came up a few times. The chain couples TRBV7-9 to TRBJ2-1, with 8 bases identical to TRBD2. The CDR3 length is 14 residues. The germline V gene has CDR1 SEHNR and CDR2 FQNEAQ (reference sequence). V lost 1 base to trimming and J lost 9 bases; unmatched junction nucleotides: 5. The CDR3 sequence is CASSLGAGASEQFF. CDR3 DNA: TGTGCCAGCAGCTTAGGAGCGGGGGCAAGTGAGCAGTTCTTC. The whole variable domain, remainder taken from reference TRBV7-9 and TRBJ2-1, is DTGVSQNPRHKITKRGQNVTFRCDPISEHNRLYWYRQTLGQGPEFLTYFQNEAQLEKSRLLSDRFSAERPKGSFSTLEIQRTEQGDSAMYLCASSLGAGASEQFFGPGTRLTVL.

This clonotype was seen at least ten times. The chain is built from TRBV7-2 and TRBJ2-1, with TRBD2 identical over 11 bases. The germline V gene has CDR1 SGHTA and CDR2 FQGNSA. The CDR3 covers 14 residues. Trimming removed 7 bases from V and 7 bases from J; junction bases left unmatched: 6. In nucleotides, the CDR3 is TGTGCCAGCACACTAGCGGGGGCCTTTAATGAGCAGTTCTTC. Amino acids: CASTLAGAFNEQFF. Complete variable domain (other parts from reference TRBV7-2 and TRBJ2-1): GAGVSQSPSNKVTEKGKDVELRCDPISGHTALYWYRQSLGQGLEFLIYFQGNSAPDKSGLPSDRFSAERTGGSVSTLTIQRTQQEDSAVYLCASTLAGAFNEQFFGPGTRLTVL.

The chain has TRBV4-3 and TRBJ2-7; TRBD1 agrees at 8 bases. V dropped 1 base and J dropped 6; count of bases not matched to a gene: 2. Germline V gene data show CDR1 as LGHNA and CDR2 as YSLEER. This CDR3 comprises 13 residues. CDR3: CASSQGTGSEQYV. CDR3 DNA: TGCGCCAGCAGCCAAGGGACAGGGAGCGAGCAGTACGTC.

This clonotype was seen only a few times. CDR3 in DNA: TGTGCCAGCAGCTCGTGGGCTAGCGAAATTGAGACCCAGTACTTC. This translates into CASSSWASEIETQYF. The chain couples TRBV7-2 to TRBJ2-5; D perhaps matches TRBD2 (6 bases). With 4 bases removed from V and 5 bases from J, the gap between germline ends came to 17 bases. The V gene's germline CDR1 is SGHTA and CDR2 FQGNSA. The CDR3 is 15 residues long.

This clonotype occurred many times. The gene calls are TRBV4-1 and TRBJ2-1; D might be TRBD1 (6 bases). This CDR3 has 14 residues. Germline V gene sequence: CDR1 MGHRA, CDR2 YSYEKL. Trimming left V 4 bases short and J 6 bases short, with 13 bases between. The CDR3 DNA reads as TGCGCCAGCAGCCTCACCCCCAGGGGCAATGAGCAGTTCTTC. It is translated as CASSLTPRGNEQFF.

This clonotype was observed a handful of times. The chain is built from TRBV29-1 and TRBJ1-2; 11 bases fit TRBD1. The germline V gene encodes CDR1 SQVTM and CDR2 ANQGSEA. Unmatched junction bases numbered 4, after V lost 6 bases and J lost 4 bases. This CDR3 contains 13 residues. The CDR3 is CSVGTGGVYGYTF. Written as DNA, the CDR3 is TGCAGCGTCGGGACAGGGGGAGTCTATGGCTACACCTTC.

This clonotype was observed a handful of times. The chain joins TRBV12-3 or TRBV12-4 to TRBJ1-1; the D is unclear. CDR3 size: 13 residues. V lost 5 bases and J lost 5, with 12 bases in between. For the CDR3, the DNA is TGTGCCAGCAGTCCCCAGGAGTGGACTGAAGCTTTCTTT. This codes for CASSPQEWTEAFF.

This clonotype has a single count. The chain carries TRBV5-1 and TRBJ1-1; 8 nucleotides line up with TRBD1. V lost 0 bases and J lost 10; bases outside the gene matches: 5. This CDR3 is built from 13 residues. Germline CDR1 and CDR2: SGHRS and YFSETQ. The CDR3 region is CASSLEDRARAFF. The CDR3 nucleotides are TGCGCCAGCAGCTTGGAGGACAGGGCGAGAGCTTTCTTT.

This sequence joins TRBV6-2 or TRBV6-3 and TRBJ2-5; perhaps TRBD2 as D (6 bases). Trimming removed 7 bases from V and 2 bases from J, with 11 bases in between. CDR3 length: 13 residues. In germline, CDR1 is MNHEY, CDR2 SVGEGT. CDR3 nucleotides: TGTGCCAGCACCATCGGGGGACAAGAGACCCAGTACTTC. Protein product: CASTIGGQETQYF.

This clonotype showed up many times. V is TRBV4-1 and J is TRBJ1-5, with a possible D match to TRBD1 (6 bases). This CDR3 contains 12 residues. Germline V gene data show CDR1 as MGHRA and CDR2 as YSYEKL. Trimming took 1 base from V and 9 from J, leaving 7 bases between them. CDR3 in DNA: TGCGCCAGCAGCCAAGTAGGGGGGCCCCAGCATTTT. Its protein product is CASSQVGGPQHF.

The rearrangement uses TRBV6-5 and TRBJ2-2; the D is unclear. V gave up 0 bases and J gave up 3 bases, with 2 bases separating them. CDR3 length equals 13 residues. From germline, CDR1 is MNHEY and CDR2 SVGAGI. As DNA, the CDR3 is TGTGCCAGCAGTTACTCATACACCGGGGAGCTGTTTTTT. It encodes CASSYSYTGELFF.

This clonotype showed up many times. V is TRBV20-1 and J is TRBJ1-1; perhaps TRBD1 as D (5 bases). Trimming left V 6 bases short and J 1 base short, with 15 bases between. The CDR3 is 14 residues long. Germline values: CDR1 DFQATT, CDR2 SNEGSKA (reference sequence). CDR3 DNA: TGCAGTGCGCCCCGACAGTTCCGGAACACTGAAGCTTTCTTT. It yields the protein CSAPRQFRNTEAFF.

This clonotype was found many times. This sequence joins TRBV5-5 and TRBJ1-1; no clear D. The ends were cut back, 0 bases at V and 8 bases at J, with 17 bases in the middle. Germline V gives CDR1 SGHKS, CDR2 YYEKEE (reference sequence). CDR3 length: 15 amino acids. As DNA, the CDR3 is TGTGCCAGCAGCTTGGGACGAATACCAGAAAAGGAAGCTTTCTTT. This encodes CASSLGRIPEKEAFF.

This clonotype has only a few counts. The chain couples TRBV6-6 to TRBJ1-4, with TRBD1 identical over 7 bases. V lost 2 bases to trimming and J lost 6 bases; unmatched junction nucleotides: 3. Looked up from germline, CDR1 is MNHNY and CDR2 is SVGAGI (reference sequence). The CDR3 totals 14 residues. In DNA form, the CDR3 reads TGTGCCAGCAGTTACCACCAGGGGGATGAAAAACTGTTTTTT. This encodes CASSYHQGDEKLFF.

Turning to this clonotype: One base away lies a much larger clone, so this may be a sequencing read error. The chain has TRBV27 and TRBJ2-3, with D possibly TRBD2 on 5 matching bases. The V gene's germline CDR1 is MNHEY and CDR2 SMNVEV (reference sequence). The CDR3 totals 15 residues. DNA of the CDR3: TGTGCCAGCAGTGCCCCTAGCAGCACGTCAGATACGAAGTATTTT. Amino acid sequence: CASSAPSSTSDTKYF.

V is TRBV5-1 and J is TRBJ1-2; no clear D. This CDR3 region has 14 residues. V lost 4 bases, J lost 6 bases, and 16 bases lay in between. Germline V gives CDR1 SGHRS, CDR2 YFSETQ. The CDR3 sequence is CASSGEMGIHGYTF. In nucleotides, the CDR3 is TGCGCCAGCAGCGGGGAAATGGGGATTCATGGCTACACCTTC.

This clonotype was observed at least ten times. This rearrangement joins TRBV4-1 to TRBJ2-1, with D unresolved. V lost 0 bases to trimming and J lost 3 bases, with 12 bases between them. The CDR3 totals 16 residues. CDR1 MGHRA and CDR2 YSYEKL come from the germline V gene. CDR3 loop: CASSQDGHNSYNEQFF. CDR3 in DNA: TGCGCCAGCAGCCAAGATGGGCACAACAGCTACAATGAGCAGTTCTTC.

This clonotype has a handful of counts. The chain is built from TRBV27 and TRBJ1-2, with 7 positions matching TRBD1. Germline loops: CDR1 MNHEY, CDR2 SMNVEV (reference sequence). CDR3 size: 14 residues. V was clipped by 5 bases and J by 3 bases; unmatched bases: 6. DNA of the CDR3: TGTGCCAGCAGTCCATACGACAGGGACTATGGCTACACCTTC. Protein product: CASSPYDRDYGYTF.

This rearrangement joins TRBV7-2 to TRBJ1-1, with D perhaps matching TRBD1 (5 bases). Deletions cut 5 bases from V and 3 bases from J, with 13 bases between. Germline loops: CDR1 SGHTA, CDR2 FQGNSA. The CDR3 sequence is 14 residues long. DNA for the CDR3: TGTGCCAGCAGCATAAGGGGCGGGTACACTGAAGCTTTCTTT. It yields the protein CASSIRGGYTEAFF.

This chain joins TRBV5-4 and TRBJ2-5, with D possibly TRBD2 on 6 matching bases. The V end was cut by 4 bases, the J end by 4 bases, with 17 bases between. CDR3 length: 15 residues. CDR1 is SGHNT, CDR2 YYREEE, per germline (reference sequence). The DNA for the CDR3 is TGTGCCAGCAGCGTATCGACTAGGCGGGTAGAGACCCAGTACTTC. It encodes CASSVSTRRVETQYF.

By share, this clonotype counts as medium-sized. The J gene is TRBJ2-2, the V gene TRBV27; 11 nucleotides line up with TRBD2. The germline CDR1 and CDR2 sequences are MNHEY and SMNVEV (reference sequence). V lost 2 bases, J lost 7 bases, and 9 bases stayed unmatched. The CDR3 is 17 amino acids. The CDR3 region is CASSLLIAGGQGGELFF. CDR3 nucleotides: TGTGCCAGCAGTTTACTTATAGCGGGGGGGCAAGGCGGGGAGCTGTTTTTT.

The chain links TRBV7-3 to TRBJ2-2, with TRBD1 matching 10 bases. This CDR3 is built from 17 residues. Per the germline V gene, CDR1 is SGHTA and CDR2 is FQGTGA. The J segment lost 3 bases and the V segment lost 5 bases, leaving 9 bases of the junction unmatched. CDR3 in DNA: TGTGCCAGCAGCCCGACAGGGGGCCGGTATTACACCGGGGAGCTGTTTTTT. It specifies CASSPTGGRYYTGELFF.